A selection of T cell receptor beta chains follows, all from one sample in a study of T-cell reconstitution after alpha-beta-depleted transplantation in children. TCRdb passed the PCR reads through MiXCR, listing each CDR3 protein once. This table has 380,000 or so distinct CDR3 sequences, about an eighth appearing once. Sequences were derived from PBMCs, sampled from the stem cell graft. These receptors were obtained from a human donor who donated a stem cell graft to a child with Fanconi anemia. CDR3s include the opening cysteine and the closing phenylalanine or tryptophan. The order of the fields is V gene, clone size, D gene, J gene, CDR3 protein, CDR3 DNA. A D gene is named only where the DNA matches it firmly. Rows may omit the clone size; those that give it use once, few, many or a size class.

TRBV4-3,few,.,TRBJ2-1,CASSQEQGPPYNEQFF,TGCGCCAGCAGCCAAGAGCAGGGCCCGCCTTACAATGAGCAGTTCTTC
TRBV29-1,few,.,TRBJ1-1,CSHSGLWGGYRDTEAFF,TGCAGCCACTCGGGGCTATGGGGGGGCTACCGCGACACTGAAGCTTTCTTT
TRBV11-2,few,.,TRBJ2-5,CASSLTLSGTETQYF,TGTGCCAGCAGCTTAACGTTGTCAGGGACGGAGACCCAGTACTTC
TRBV6-1,few,TRBD1,TRBJ1-5,CASRDTGGRDQPQHF,TGTGCCAGCAGAGACACAGGGGGCAGGGATCAGCCCCAGCATTTT
TRBV20-1,.,.,TRBJ2-1,CSASDLTGGPHYNEQFF,TGCAGTGCTAGTGACCTAACCGGGGGACCACATTACAATGAGCAGTTCTTC
TRBV5-6,few,.,TRBJ1-1,CASSFIGKNTEAFF,TGTGCCAGCAGCTTTATTGGGAAGAACACTGAAGCTTTCTTT
TRBV12-3/TRBV12-4,many,TRBD2,TRBJ2-3,CASTPRGGGTDTQYF,TGTGCCAGCACCCCGCGGGGCGGGGGGACGGATACGCAGTATTTT
TRBV5-5,many,.,TRBJ2-3,CASSPGGLYTDTQYF,TGTGCCAGCAGCCCAGGGGGACTATACACAGATACGCAGTATTTT
TRBV6-2/TRBV6-3,few,TRBD1,TRBJ2-3,CASRSGGFGVDTQYF,TGTGCCAGCAGATCAGGGGGATTTGGCGTCGATACGCAGTATTTT
TRBV5-5,.,.,TRBJ1-2,CASSLILYGYTF,TGTGCCAGCAGCTTGATTTTGTATGGCTACACCTTC
TRBV11-1,.,.,TRBJ1-6,CASSSQGPNSPLHF,TGTGCCAGCAGCTCCCAGGGACCAAATTCACCCCTCCACTTT
TRBV5-1,.,.,TRBJ2-2,CASSLGWDTGELFF,TGCGCCAGCAGCTTGGGATGGGACACCGGGGAGCTGTTTTTT
TRBV5-1,.,.,TRBJ2-3,CASRYLSAITDTQYF,TGCGCCAGCAGATACCTCAGCGCGATCACAGATACGCAGTATTTT
TRBV5-1,many,.,TRBJ2-5,CASSLSGIQETQYF,TGCGCCAGCAGCTTGAGCGGCATACAAGAGACCCAGTACTTC
TRBV7-2,few,.,TRBJ2-7,CASTSRRGAYEQYF,TGTGCCAGCACCTCGAGGAGGGGGGCCTACGAGCAGTACTTC
TRBV20-1,many,TRBD1,TRBJ2-1,CSAPWGQGAAEQFF,TGCAGTGCTCCCTGGGGGCAGGGGGCCGCTGAGCAGTTCTTC
TRBV11-3,.,.,TRBJ2-3,CASSLGGGRQTQYF,TGTGCCAGCAGCTTAGGGGGGGGCCGTCAGACGCAGTATTTT
TRBV5-1,.,.,TRBJ1-1,CASSLAAGLNTEAFF,TGCGCCAGCAGCTTGGCGGCAGGACTGAACACTGAAGCTTTCTTT
TRBV6-2/TRBV6-3,few,TRBD1,TRBJ1-2,CASGQGAPGYTF,TGTGCCAGCGGACAGGGGGCTCCTGGCTACACCTTC
TRBV6-2/TRBV6-3,.,TRBD1,TRBJ2-2,CASSYPVGQGLPTNTGELFF,TGTGCCAGCAGTTACCCTGTGGGACAGGGACTCCCAACGAACACCGGGGAGCTGTTTTTT
TRBV6-2/TRBV6-3,.,.,TRBJ1-2,CASGRSPNYGYTF,TGTGCCAGCGGAAGATCCCCTAATTATGGCTACACCTTC
TRBV29-1,.,.,TRBJ2-5,CSVEDFPKTQYF,TGCAGCGTTGAAGATTTTCCGAAGACCCAGTACTTC
TRBV7-9,few,.,TRBJ1-1,CASSPTRNTEVFF,TGTGCCAGCAGCCCCACGAGGAACACTGAAGTTTTCTTT
TRBV12-3/TRBV12-4,.,TRBD2,TRBJ2-2,CASSRTRALGELFF,TGTGCCAGCAGTCGGACTAGGGCTCTCGGGGAGCTGTTTTTT
TRBV6-2/TRBV6-3,few,TRBD1,TRBJ2-2,CASSYLRTGAANTGELFF,TGTGCCAGCAGTTACCTCCGGACAGGAGCCGCGAACACCGGGGAGCTGTTTTTT
TRBV5-1,.,TRBD1,TRBJ1-6,CASRRDRGISPLHF,TGCGCCAGCAGGAGGGACAGGGGAATCTCACCCCTCCACTTT